This is a list of T cell receptor beta chains from one sample in a study of cytomegalovirus exposure and HLA in healthy donors. Measured with immunoSEQ multiplex PCR; TCRdb has only the in-frame clones, and not every one. The table shows 89,000 or so clones, with around 75% occurring only once. The sequenced sample consisted of PBMCs. These receptor sequences come from a man aged 18 to 29 in good health and CMV-seropositive. The CDR3 runs from the conserved cysteine through the conserved F or W. D genes are given only for firm matches. Not every row has a clone size; where given, it reads once, few, many or a size class.

j_call clone_size v_call d_call cdr3_nt cdr3_aa
TRBJ1-4 . TRBV4-2 . TGTGCCAGCAGCCAAGTCCGACAGTTTAATGAAAAACTGTTTTTT CASSQVRQFNEKLFF
TRBJ1-1 . TRBV7-2 . TGTGCCAGCACCAATACCTGGGGAGACGGGGCTTTCTTT CASTNTWGDGAFF
TRBJ2-5 few TRBV5-6 . TGTGCCAGCAGCTTGGGGGCGGGGTACCAAGAGACCCAGTACTTC CASSLGAGYQETQYF
TRBJ1-5 . TRBV6-5 . TGTGCCAGCAGTTACTCGGCAGGGCCTTATCAGCCCCAGCATTTT CASSYSAGPYQPQHF
TRBJ2-2 . TRBV19 TRBD2 TGTGCCAGTAGTATAATCGGCGGGAGGGTTGGCACCGGGGAGCTGTTTTTT CASSIIGGRVGTGELFF
TRBJ2-7 . TRBV5-1 TRBD1 TGCGCCAGCACCGACCCCCTCAGGACAGGGGCAAACGCCTACGAGCAGTACTTC CASTDPLRTGANAYEQYF
TRBJ2-3 . TRBV4-1 . TGCGCCAGCAGCCAAGAGGGGGGGCCGGGCACAGATACGCAGTATTTT CASSQEGGPGTDTQYF
TRBJ2-1 once TRBV5-4 . TGTGCCAGCAGCTTGGTCGGGATCCTCGATGAGCAGTTCTTC CASSLVGILDEQFF
TRBJ1-5 . TRBV6-1 . TGTGCCAGCAGTGTAACGGGCAATCAGCCCCAGCATTTT CASSVTGNQPQHF
TRBJ1-4 . TRBV7-8 . TGTGCCAGCAGCTTAGCGCGGACAGCGCTTTATAATGAAAAACTGTTTTTT CASSLARTALYNEKLFF
TRBJ2-5 . TRBV30 . TGTGCCTGGAGTGCCCCCCCAATGACCCAGTACTTC CAWSAPPMTQYF
TRBJ2-4 . TRBV2 . TGTGCCAGCAGTGAACAGGCGTCCCCTGGATGCATTCAGTACTTC CASSEQASPGCIQYF
TRBJ2-1 once TRBV5-6 TRBD2 TGTGCCAGCAGCCAAACGACTAGCCCCAGGATCGATGAGCAGTTCTTC CASSQTTSPRIDEQFF
TRBJ1-5 . TRBV5-1 . TGCGCCAGCAGCTTAGGGGACGGAGGGGAGCAGCCCCAGCATTTT CASSLGDGGEQPQHF
TRBJ1-2 . TRBV11-2 . TGTGCCAGCAGCTTACATAGCACCTCAGGGTATGGCTACACCTTC CASSLHSTSGYGYTF
TRBJ1-3 . TRBV2 . TGTGCCAGCAGTGACGGACAGCTCTCTGGAAACACCATATATTTT CASSDGQLSGNTIYF
TRBJ1-5 few TRBV4-2 TRBD1 TGTGCCAGCAGCCGAAAGGCCGGGACAGAAAATCAGCCCCAGCATTTT CASSRKAGTENQPQHF
TRBJ2-7 few TRBV5-1 TRBD1 TGCGCCAGCAGCTTGGGACAGGGGATTTCCTACGAGCAGTACTTC CASSLGQGISYEQYF
TRBJ2-3 . TRBV5-4 TRBD1 TGTGCCAGCAGCTTCGGACAGGCAGCAGATACGCAGTATTTT CASSFGQAADTQYF
TRBJ1-1 . TRBV27 . TGTGCCAGCAGTAGTAGACAGGACGTGAACACTGAAGCTTTCTTT CASSSRQDVNTEAFF
TRBJ2-1 . TRBV6-1 TRBD1 TGTGCCAGCAGTGTGGGACAGGGCAACAATGAGCAGTTCTTC CASSVGQGNNEQFF
TRBJ2-1 once TRBV10-1 TRBD1 TGCGCCAGCAGAGAACCAATCAGGGGGCAGGAGAGGGGCTCCTACAATGAGCAGTTCTTC CASREPIRGQERGSYNEQFF
TRBJ2-2 . TRBV28 TRBD2 TGTGCCAGCAGTTTTCCGGGGGGGCCCGCCGGGGAGCTGTTTTTT CASSFPGGPAGELFF
TRBJ2-6 once TRBV5-1 . TGCGCCAGCAGACAGAATCTTAGGTCCGGGGCCAACGTCCTGACTTTC CASRQNLRSGANVLTF
TRBJ2-5 once TRBV5-1 TRBD2 TGCGCCAGCAGCTTGGGTGGCACTAGCGGGGAGAAAGAGACCCAGTACTTC CASSLGGTSGEKETQYF
TRBJ2-7 . TRBV2 TRBD1 TGTGCCAGCAGTCCGGACAGGGGGTCTTACGAGCAGTACTTC CASSPDRGSYEQYF
TRBJ1-1 . TRBV28 . TGTGCCACCCTAACCAATCCACGGCAGGCAAACACTGAAGCTTTCTTT CATLTNPRQANTEAFF
TRBJ2-7 . TRBV5-1 . TGCGCCAGCAGCTTGGCCCAGCCCCGGGACGAGCAGTACTTC CASSLAQPRDEQYF
TRBJ2-7 . TRBV7-2 . TGTGCCAGCAGCTTTCCAGGGGACGAGCAGTACTTC CASSFPGDEQYF